Below, 30 T cell receptor beta chains from the same sample are listed, as sequenced in a study of vaccination effects on CD4 cells after COVID-19. TCRdb's table, derived via immunoSEQ multiplex PCR, lists solely in-frame clones and lacks some. The profile shows about 79,000 clones, approximately 81% of them singletons. Viral peptide pool expansion of antigen-specific CD4+ T cells preceded sequencing in the ViraFEST assay. At the end of over 8 days of culture, CD4+ T cells were isolated. Their target antigens are unknown. The material sequenced was CD4+ T cells from PBMCs cultured with HCoV-229E spike peptides, taken before COVID-19 vaccination. The receptors were sampled from a human donor who received a COVID-19 vaccine.

This clone appeared a few times. The chain is built from TRBV7-2 and TRBJ2-7; 7 positions match TRBD1. This CDR3 contains 13 residues. Germline-derived CDR1 and CDR2 are SGHTA and FQGNSA. Germline trimming cut 5 bases from V and 3 bases from J; bases unmatched to any gene: 4. CDR3 sequence (DNA): TGTGCCAGCAGCCGGGGACAGCGCTACGAGCAGTACGTC. It codes for CASSRGQRYEQYV.

The V call is TRBV10-3, the J call TRBJ2-7; 9 bases are a match to TRBD1. There are 14 residues in the CDR3. CDR1 is ENHRY, CDR2 SYGVKD, per germline. Trimming removed 1 base from V and 6 bases from J; junction bases left unmatched: 4. In DNA form, the CDR3 reads TGTGCCATCAGTGAGTTCACAGGGGGCAGCGAGCAGTACGTC. Protein sequence: CAISEFTGGSEQYV.

This clone was counted only a few times. V is TRBV12-3 or TRBV12-4 and J is TRBJ2-6; unclear D gene. Trimming took 5 bases from V and 6 from J, leaving 5 bases between them. CDR3 length: 12 residues. The CDR3 here is CASSLMANVLTF. DNA of the CDR3: TGTGCCAGCAGTCTAATGGCCAACGTCCTGACTTTC.

J is TRBJ2-1 and V is TRBV6-5; TRBD2 aligns across 7 bases. This CDR3 region has 15 residues. V trimming: 2 bases; J trimming: 4 bases; junction bases outside the gene matches: 5. Germline values: CDR1 MNHEY, CDR2 SVGAGI. The CDR3 sequence is CASSYRGGGYNEQFF. The CDR3 nucleotides read TGTGCCAGCAGTTACCGTGGGGGGGGTTACAATGAGCAGTTCTTC.

Only a few counts were recorded for this clone. The gene calls are TRBV9 and TRBJ1-2, with TRBD1 matching 12 bases. The CDR3 covers 16 residues. The ends lost 3 bases at V and 4 bases at J; junction bases unmatched: 7. Germline CDR1 SGDLS, CDR2 YYNGEE. The CDR3 DNA is TGTGCCAGCAGCGCACCGGGACAGGGGGCCCTCTATGGCTACACCTTC. This codes for CASSAPGQGALYGYTF.

The V call is TRBV4-1, the J call TRBJ1-4; 8 bases fit TRBD1. Germline assignment: CDR1 MGHRA and CDR2 YSYEKL. The J segment lost 8 bases and the V segment lost 4 bases, leaving 12 bases of the junction unmatched. This CDR3 region has 16 residues. Written as DNA, the CDR3 is TGCGCCAGCAGCCTGAATCCGACAGGGGAAGGGGAAAAACTGTTTTTT. Translated, it gives CASSLNPTGEGEKLFF.

The CDR3 reads CASTLTGEEYQPQHF. Here the CDR3 DNA reads TGTGCCAGTACCTTGACAGGGGAGGAGTACCAGCCCCAGCATTTT. This chain connects TRBV19 to TRBJ1-5, with 8 bases that match TRBD1. In germline, CDR1 is LNHDA, CDR2 SQIVND (reference sequence). Trimming cost V 7 bases and J 7 bases; bases outside gene matches: 12. The CDR3 extends over 15 amino acids.

This clone appeared a few times. The CDR3 DNA reads TGCAGTGCTAGAGTATTCGCTGAAGCTTTCTTT. It translates to CSARVFAEAFF. The chain is built from TRBV20-1 and TRBJ1-1, with D unresolved. CDR3 size: 11 residues. The V end was cut by 1 base, the J end by 6 bases, with 6 bases between. Germline V gives CDR1 DFQATT, CDR2 SNEGSKA (reference sequence).

The chain's CDR3 is CASSQRQGANTEAFF. The CDR3 DNA reads as TGTGCCAGCTCGCAGAGACAGGGTGCAAACACTGAAGCTTTCTTT. The genes are TRBV18 and TRBJ1-1; 7 nucleotides align to TRBD1. CDR1 KGHSH and CDR2 LQKENI come from the germline V gene. The CDR3 sequence is 15 residues long. V shed 6 bases and J 2 bases; nucleotides not matched to a gene: 9.

CDR3 in amino acids: CSAPSSTEAFF. The CDR3 DNA sequence: TGCAGTGCCCCCTCCTCAACTGAAGCTTTCTTT. This sequence joins TRBV20-1 and TRBJ1-1; D ambiguous. CDR1 is DFQATT, CDR2 SNEGSKA, per germline (reference sequence). With 6 bases removed from V and 5 bases from J, the gap between germline ends came to 10 bases. This CDR3 has 11 residues.

The table lists this clone with a count of one. The chain combines TRBV11-2 with TRBJ1-2; a possible D gene is TRBD1 (6 bases). The V and J ends lost 7 bases and 4 bases respectively, with 13 bases between them. Germline CDR1 reads SGHAT; CDR2 reads FQNNGV. The CDR3 is 13 amino acids. This CDR3 is CASTLGGGYGYTF. In nucleotides, the CDR3 is TGTGCCAGCACCTTGGGGGGCGGCTATGGCTACACCTTC.

J is TRBJ2-3 and V is TRBV11-2, with D unclear. The V gene's germline CDR1 is SGHAT and CDR2 FQNNGV. The CDR3 covers 12 residues. Trimming took 2 bases from V and 5 from J, leaving 5 bases between them. Here the CDR3 reads CASSLSLDTQYF. In DNA form, the CDR3 reads TGTGCCAGCAGCTTATCTTTAGATACGCAGTATTTT.

The J gene is TRBJ2-2, the V gene TRBV24-1, with TRBD1 matching over 7 bases. V shed 4 bases and J 3 bases; nucleotides not matched to a gene: 16. Germline V gene lookup returns CDR1 KGHDR and CDR2 SFDVKD. The CDR3 totals 19 residues. The CDR3 reads CATSDLDRASGEDTGELFF. The CDR3 nucleotides read TGTGCCACCAGTGACCTAGACAGGGCAAGTGGAGAAGACACCGGGGAGCTGTTTTTT.

The chain uses TRBV11-2 and TRBJ2-1; D is ambiguous. Germline V gives CDR1 SGHAT, CDR2 FQNNGV. The CDR3 loop spans 15 amino acids. The V end was cut by 1 base, the J end by 9 bases, with 16 bases between. The chain's CDR3 is CASSLVVLRFPEQFF. The CDR3, as DNA: TGTGCCAGCAGCTTAGTCGTGTTACGGTTCCCTGAGCAGTTCTTC.

This rearrangement joins TRBV25-1 to TRBJ2-5; D possibly corresponds to TRBD1 (5 bases). The V end was cut by 1 base, the J end by 5 bases, with 11 bases between. Germline V CDR1 and CDR2: MGHDK, SYGVNS. The CDR3 has 14 residues. The CDR3 DNA follows: TGTGCCAGCAGTGAATCTAGGGGTACGGAGACCCAGTACTTC. Protein sequence: CASSESRGTETQYF.

The chain's CDR3 is CASSVTGAEQYV. The CDR3 coding sequence is TGTGCCAGCAGTGTGACTGGTGCCGAGCAGTACGTC. The genes are TRBV25-1 and TRBJ2-7; D ambiguous. In germline, CDR1 is MGHDK, CDR2 SYGVNS. V dropped 4 bases and J dropped 6 bases, with 10 bases sitting between them. This CDR3 contains 12 residues.

The chain recombines TRBV10-2 with TRBJ1-4; D call uncertain. This CDR3 comprises 16 residues. V shed 0 bases and J shed 10 bases, with 18 bases lying between them. Germline-derived CDR1 and CDR2 are WSHSY and SAAADI. CDR3 coding DNA: TGCGCCAGCAGTGAGTCCCCCGACGGCTTTAGTGCAAAACTGTTTTTT. It encodes CASSESPDGFSAKLFF.

The genes are TRBV2 and TRBJ1-6; D is undetermined. V shed 4 bases and J shed 9 bases, with 19 bases lying between them. This CDR3 has 16 residues. Germline V gene sequence: CDR1 SNHLY, CDR2 FYNNEI. This CDR3 is CASSGPGSPEGSPLHF. The CDR3 DNA follows: TGTGCCAGCAGTGGACCGGGCAGCCCGGAGGGTTCACCCCTCCACTTT. The whole variable domain, filled in from reference TRBV2 and TRBJ1-6, reads EPEVTQTPSHQVTQMGQEVILRCVPISNHLYFYWYRQILGQKVEFLVSFYNNEISEKSEIFDDQFSVERPDGSNFTLKIRSTKLEDSAMYFCASSGPGSPEGSPLHFGNGTRLTVT.

This clone turned up a few times. The chain combines TRBV10-1 with TRBJ2-5, with 8 bases lining up with TRBD2. In germline, CDR1 is WNHNN, CDR2 SYGVQD (reference sequence). V shed 0 bases and J 5 bases; nucleotides not matched to a gene: 2. This CDR3 has 14 residues. This chain's CDR3 is CASSESPGGETQYF. CDR3 in DNA: TGCGCCAGCAGTGAGTCGCCGGGGGGGGAGACCCAGTACTTC.

In nucleotides, the CDR3 is TGTGCCAGCAGCCCTATGAGTAGCGGGGAGTCCTACGAGCAGTACGTC. This sequence encodes CASSPMSSGESYEQYV. This rearrangement joins TRBV21-1 to TRBJ2-7; TRBD2 is taken as the D call from the table, unchecked against the DNA. TRBV21-1 is a pseudogene locus. This CDR3 contains 16 residues.

The gene calls are TRBV3-1 (or the pseudogene TRBV3-2) and TRBJ1-3, with a possible D match to TRBD1 (6 bases). V was cut by 1 base and J by 3 bases, with 10 bases left in between. Germline V gene data show CDR1 as LGHDT and CDR2 as YNNKEL (reference sequence). The CDR3 is 15 amino acids. CDR3: CASSQGGLGGNTIYF. DNA for the CDR3: TGTGCCAGCAGCCAAGGGGGGCTAGGTGGAAACACCATATATTTT.

The gene calls are TRBV6-5 and TRBJ1-4; the D gene is possibly TRBD1 (5 bases). Per the germline V gene, CDR1 is MNHEY and CDR2 is SVGAGI. Trimming shortened V by 4 bases and J by 2 bases, and 11 bases separated the two germline ends. The CDR3 covers 15 residues. The CDR3 loop is CASSSDRATNEKLFF. CDR3 coding DNA: TGTGCCAGCAGTTCTGACAGAGCGACTAATGAAAAACTGTTTTTT.

The chain carries TRBV7-9 and TRBJ1-1; no clear D gene. Trimming left V 3 bases short and J 1 base short, with 9 bases between. The CDR3 has 14 amino acids. Germline V gene sequence: CDR1 SEHNR, CDR2 FQNEAQ (reference sequence). This chain's CDR3 is CASSFPISNTEAFF. CDR3 nucleotide sequence: TGTGCCAGCAGCTTTCCCATATCGAACACTGAAGCTTTCTTT.

This clone was detected only a few times. The chain links TRBV5-1 to TRBJ2-5; 13 bases are a match to TRBD2. Germline values: CDR1 SGHRS, CDR2 YFSETQ. The CDR3 length is 17 residues. V was clipped by 0 bases and J by 5 bases; unmatched bases: 7. The CDR3 spells CASSLGGLAGFGETQYF. DNA of the CDR3: TGCGCCAGCAGCTTGGGGGGACTAGCGGGGTTCGGGGAGACCCAGTACTTC.

This clone was detected a few times. V gene TRBV18 combines with J gene TRBJ1-1; D uncertain. Looked up from germline, CDR1 is KGHSH and CDR2 is LQKENI. The CDR3 has 18 amino acids. V lost 3 bases, J lost 1 base, and 21 bases lay in between. The CDR3 DNA follows: TGTGCCAGCTCACCTCAAGCCCCGCACGGACGGGAGAACACTGAAGCTTTCTTT. Its protein product is CASSPQAPHGRENTEAFF.

The chain is built from TRBV5-1 and TRBJ2-1; the D call may be TRBD1 or TRBD2 (5 bases each). Germline V CDR1 and CDR2: SGHRS, YFSETQ. This CDR3 has 13 amino acids. Trimming shortened V by 7 bases and J by 10 bases, and 18 bases separated the two germline ends. The CDR3 loop is CASRRDQGDEQFF. CDR3 DNA sequence: TGCGCCAGCCGAAGAGATCAGGGAGACGAGCAGTTCTTC.

This clone was found once. The V and J genes are TRBV25-1 and TRBJ1-2; D may be TRBD1 (5 bases). CDR3 length: 16 residues. The germline gives CDR1 MGHDK, CDR2 SYGVNS. V was trimmed by 3 bases and J by 4 bases, leaving 18 bases between them. CDR3 in amino acids: CASSEGRSVGGYGYTF. CDR3 sequence (DNA): TGTGCCAGCAGTGAGGGAAGGTCAGTCGGGGGCTATGGCTACACCTTC.

This chain uses TRBV6-1 with TRBJ2-7; the D gene is possibly TRBD1 (6 bases). Germline lookup yields CDR1 MNHNS and CDR2 SASEGT. The V gene lost 2 bases and the J gene lost 2 bases, with 10 bases spanning the gap. The CDR3 covers 14 residues. The CDR3 reads CASSEWDTTYEQYV. CDR3 DNA: TGTGCCAGCAGTGAATGGGACACCACCTACGAGCAGTACGTC.

J is TRBJ1-2 and V is TRBV5-1; no clear D gene. CDR3 length: 14 residues. Germline V gene lookup returns CDR1 SGHRS and CDR2 YFSETQ. The ends were cut back, 2 bases at V and 5 bases at J, with 13 bases in the middle. The CDR3 DNA follows: TGCGCCAGCAGCTTTTTGGCCAGCGGGTATGGCTACACCTTC. Protein sequence: CASSFLASGYGYTF.

The chain links TRBV5-1 to TRBJ1-6; D is undetermined. This CDR3 has 15 residues. Germline loops: CDR1 SGHRS, CDR2 YFSETQ. Trimming took off 4 bases at V and 8 bases at J, with 16 bases between the two ends. CDR3 sequence: CASSPGGFRDSPLHF. CDR3 nucleotide sequence: TGCGCCAGCAGCCCGGGAGGGTTTCGGGATTCACCCCTCCACTTT. The whole variable domain, filled in from reference TRBV5-1 and TRBJ1-6, reads KAGVTQTPRYLIKTRGQQVTLSCSPISGHRSVSWYQQTPGQGLQFLFEYFSETQRNKGNFPGRFSGRQFSNSRSEMNVSTLELGDSALYLCASSPGGFRDSPLHFGNGTRLTVT.